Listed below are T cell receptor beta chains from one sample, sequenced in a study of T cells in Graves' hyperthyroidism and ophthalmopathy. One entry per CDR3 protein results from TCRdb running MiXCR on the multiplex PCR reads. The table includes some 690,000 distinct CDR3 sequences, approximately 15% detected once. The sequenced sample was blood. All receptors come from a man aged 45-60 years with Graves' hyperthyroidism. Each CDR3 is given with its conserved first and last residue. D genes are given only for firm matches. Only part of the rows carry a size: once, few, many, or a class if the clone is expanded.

CDR3nt: TGTGCCACCAGCAGACCCCCCGCGAATAGCAATCAGCCCCAGCATTTT
CDR3aa: CATSRPPANSNQPQHF
d_gene: NA
v_gene: TRBV15
j_gene: TRBJ1-5
abundance: few

CDR3nt: TGTGCCAGCAGTCCGAGTTACAACTATGGCTACACCTTC
CDR3aa: CASSPSYNYGYTF
d_gene: NA
v_gene: TRBV6-1
j_gene: TRBJ1-2
abundance: NA

CDR3nt: TGTGCCAGCAAAGTCGCGGGACATACATTTTCTGGAAACACCATATATTTT
CDR3aa: CASKVAGHTFSGNTIYF
d_gene: NA
v_gene: TRBV28
j_gene: TRBJ1-3
abundance: many

CDR3nt: TGTGCCTGGAGTGCGATAGCGGGACCAGCCAAAAACATTCAGTACTTC
CDR3aa: CAWSAIAGPAKNIQYF
d_gene: TRBD2
v_gene: TRBV30
j_gene: TRBJ2-4
abundance: many

CDR3nt: TGTCCCAGCAGCCTCCCGGGGACTGAAGCTTTCTTT
CDR3aa: CPSSLPGTEAFF
d_gene: NA
v_gene: TRBV3-1
j_gene: TRBJ1-1
abundance: NA

CDR3nt: TGTGCCAGCAGTTTTAATCTCCGGACAGAACGACCGAGCTCCTATAATTCACCCCTCCACTTT
CDR3aa: CASSFNLRTERPSSYNSPLHF
d_gene: NA
v_gene: TRBV12-3/TRBV12-4
j_gene: TRBJ1-6
abundance: few

CDR3nt: TGTGCCAGCAGTTTGAGAGCGCCGGGAAACACTGAAGCTTTCTTT
CDR3aa: CASSLRAPGNTEAFF
d_gene: NA
v_gene: TRBV28
j_gene: TRBJ1-1
abundance: many

CDR3nt: TGTGCCATCGGGGGCGGCGGACAGGGGCCCACTGAAGCTTTCTTT
CDR3aa: CAIGGGGQGPTEAFF
d_gene: TRBD1
v_gene: TRBV10-3
j_gene: TRBJ1-1
abundance: many

CDR3nt: TGTGCCAGCAGCCCCCACCCGGAGATGGAGACCCAGTACTTC
CDR3aa: CASSPHPEMETQYF
d_gene: NA
v_gene: TRBV7-9
j_gene: TRBJ2-5
abundance: NA

CDR3nt: TGTGCCAGCAGTTCGCCTAGCCTCCCAGATACGCAGTATTTT
CDR3aa: CASSSPSLPDTQYF
d_gene: NA
v_gene: TRBV28
j_gene: TRBJ2-3
abundance: many

CDR3nt: TGTGCCAGCAGGGGCGGGACAGGTACATACAATGAGCAGTTCTTC
CDR3aa: CASRGGTGTYNEQFF
d_gene: TRBD1
v_gene: TRBV27
j_gene: TRBJ2-1
abundance: many

CDR3nt: TGTGCCAGTAGTATTTCCAGTACTAGCAATCAGCCCCAGCATTTT
CDR3aa: CASSISSTSNQPQHF
d_gene: NA
v_gene: TRBV19
j_gene: TRBJ1-5
abundance: NA

CDR3nt: TGTGCCTGGAGGCTTACAGAGAACACTGAAGCTTTCTTT
CDR3aa: CAWRLTENTEAFF
d_gene: NA
v_gene: TRBV30
j_gene: TRBJ1-1
abundance: NA

CDR3nt: TGCAGCGTTAGCCAGGGGGCTTCTGGGGCCAACGTCCTGACTTTC
CDR3aa: CSVSQGASGANVLTF
d_gene: TRBD1
v_gene: TRBV29-1
j_gene: TRBJ2-6
abundance: NA

CDR3nt: TGTGCCAGTAGTATTAAACAAAGCAATCAGCCCCAGCATTTT
CDR3aa: CASSIKQSNQPQHF
d_gene: NA
v_gene: TRBV19
j_gene: TRBJ1-5
abundance: NA

CDR3nt: TGTGCCAGCAGCGGGCCGGGTTCAACTAATGAAAAACTGTTTTTT
CDR3aa: CASSGPGSTNEKLFF
d_gene: NA
v_gene: TRBV9
j_gene: TRBJ1-4
abundance: many

CDR3nt: TGTGCCAGTAGTGGGGTAGCGGGGAACACCAATGAGCAGTTCTTC
CDR3aa: CASSGVAGNTNEQFF
d_gene: TRBD2
v_gene: TRBV19
j_gene: TRBJ2-1
abundance: NA

CDR3nt: TGCGCCAGCAGCTTGGCTGTGGGAAATACCGAGGAGCTGTTTTTT
CDR3aa: CASSLAVGNTEELFF
d_gene: NA
v_gene: TRBV5-1
j_gene: TRBJ2-2
abundance: NA

CDR3nt: TGTGCCAGCAGGAGGGCGACTAGCACAGATACGCAGTATTTT
CDR3aa: CASRRATSTDTQYF
d_gene: NA
v_gene: TRBV28
j_gene: TRBJ2-3
abundance: many

CDR3nt: TGCAGTGCTAGAGATGTTCAGGGGGTGATTTCGTCTTCAGGCTACACCTTC
CDR3aa: CSARDVQGVISSSGYTF
d_gene: TRBD1
v_gene: TRBV20-1
j_gene: TRBJ1-2
abundance: NA

CDR3nt: TGTGCCAGCAGTGAAATGGGACAGGGGATGAACACTGAAGCTTTCTTT
CDR3aa: CASSEMGQGMNTEAFF
d_gene: TRBD1
v_gene: TRBV6-1
j_gene: TRBJ1-1
abundance: NA

CDR3nt: TGTGCCTGGAGAGGGACAGGGAGGAACACCGGGGAGCTGTTTTTT
CDR3aa: CAWRGTGRNTGELFF
d_gene: TRBD1
v_gene: TRBV30
j_gene: TRBJ2-2
abundance: few